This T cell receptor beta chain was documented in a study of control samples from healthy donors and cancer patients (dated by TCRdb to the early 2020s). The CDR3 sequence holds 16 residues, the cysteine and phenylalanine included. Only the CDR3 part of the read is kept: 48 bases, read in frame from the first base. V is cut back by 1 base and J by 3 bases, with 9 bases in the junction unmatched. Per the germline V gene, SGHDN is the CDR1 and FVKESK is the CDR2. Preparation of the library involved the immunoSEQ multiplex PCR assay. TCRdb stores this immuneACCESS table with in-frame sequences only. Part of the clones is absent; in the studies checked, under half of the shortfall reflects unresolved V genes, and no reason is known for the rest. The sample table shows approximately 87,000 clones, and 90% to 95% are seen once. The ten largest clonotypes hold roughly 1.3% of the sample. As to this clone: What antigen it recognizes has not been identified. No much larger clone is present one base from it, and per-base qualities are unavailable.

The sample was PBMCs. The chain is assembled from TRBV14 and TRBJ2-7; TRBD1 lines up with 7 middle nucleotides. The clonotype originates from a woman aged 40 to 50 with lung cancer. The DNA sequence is TGTGCCAGCAGCCAAGCCCCCGGGACAGCCTTCTACGAGCAGTACTTC. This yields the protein CASSQAPGTAFYEQYF.